This T cell receptor beta chain was sequenced during a study of human T cells and chemical hapten exposure. Time point specified: patch test 1, 2 weeks after DPC sensitization. Treatment: therapeutic diphenylcyclopropenone sensitization with weekly scalp DPC. Trimming stripped 6 bases from V and 5 bases from J, with 11 bases between. The CDR3 is 14 amino acids. Per the germline V gene, CDR1 is MNHEY and CDR2 is SMNVEV (reference sequence). Separate cDNA molecules received unique molecular identifiers, which the library attached to them. TCRdb ran MiXCR on the RACE reads and lists one entry per CDR3 protein. The repertoire holds roughly 180,000 distinct CDR3 sequences, with under 25% as singletons. This clonotype came up a few times.

The sequencing here drew on whole blood, taken in connection with sensitization to the hapten diphenylcyclopropenone (DPC). V is TRBV27 and J is TRBJ1-6; D is ambiguous. The sequence came from a woman aged 45-60 years with alopecia areata. Some clones in this sample may be carry-over from other donors' samples. The CDR3 DNA reads TGTGCCAGCAGGACGGGTGGGGATAATTCACCCCTCCACTTT. It is translated as CASRTGGDNSPLHF.